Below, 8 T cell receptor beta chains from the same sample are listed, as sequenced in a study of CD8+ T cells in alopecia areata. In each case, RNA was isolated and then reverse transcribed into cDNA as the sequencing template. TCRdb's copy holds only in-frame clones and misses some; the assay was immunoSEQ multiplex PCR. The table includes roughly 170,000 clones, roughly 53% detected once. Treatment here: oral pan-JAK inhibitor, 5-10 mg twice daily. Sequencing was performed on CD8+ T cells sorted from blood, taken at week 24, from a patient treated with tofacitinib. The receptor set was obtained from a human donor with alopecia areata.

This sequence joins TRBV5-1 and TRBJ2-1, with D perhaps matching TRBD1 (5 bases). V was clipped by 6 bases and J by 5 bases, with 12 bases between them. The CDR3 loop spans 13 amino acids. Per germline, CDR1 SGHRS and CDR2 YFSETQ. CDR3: CASIRTGDNEQFF. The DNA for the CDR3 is TGCGCCAGCATACGAACAGGTGACAATGAGCAGTTCTTC.

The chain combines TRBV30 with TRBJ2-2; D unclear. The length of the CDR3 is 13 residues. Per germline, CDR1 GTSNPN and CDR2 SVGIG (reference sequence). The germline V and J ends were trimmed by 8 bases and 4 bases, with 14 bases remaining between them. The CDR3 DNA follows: TGTGCCGGCCCCCATGGAGTCACCGGGGAGCTGTTTTTT. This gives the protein CAGPHGVTGELFF.

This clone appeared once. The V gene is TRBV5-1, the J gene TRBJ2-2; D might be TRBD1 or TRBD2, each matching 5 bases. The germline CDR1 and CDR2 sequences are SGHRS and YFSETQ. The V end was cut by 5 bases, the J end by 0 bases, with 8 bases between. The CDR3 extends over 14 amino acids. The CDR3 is CASRWGPNTGELFF. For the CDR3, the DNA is TGCGCCAGCAGATGGGGACCGAACACCGGGGAGCTGTTTTTT.

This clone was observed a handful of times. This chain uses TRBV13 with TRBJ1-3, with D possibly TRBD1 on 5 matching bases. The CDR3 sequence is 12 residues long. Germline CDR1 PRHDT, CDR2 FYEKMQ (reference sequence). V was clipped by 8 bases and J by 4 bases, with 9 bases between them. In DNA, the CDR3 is TGTGCCAGCGGGGACCGCGGAAACACCATATATTTT. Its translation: CASGDRGNTIYF.

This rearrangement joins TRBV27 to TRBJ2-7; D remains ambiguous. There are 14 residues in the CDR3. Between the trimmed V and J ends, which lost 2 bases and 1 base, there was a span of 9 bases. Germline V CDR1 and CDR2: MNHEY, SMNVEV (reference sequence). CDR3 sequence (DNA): TGTGCCAGCAGTTTACTGGCGGAGTCCTACGAGCAGTACTTC. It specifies CASSLLAESYEQYF.

This CDR3 is CASSLGQGRETQYF. The CDR3 region has the DNA TGTGCCAGCAGTTTAGGACAGGGCCGAGAGACCCAGTACTTC. The chain uses TRBV27 and TRBJ2-5, with TRBD1 identical over 8 bases. CDR1 MNHEY and CDR2 SMNVEV come from the germline V gene (reference sequence). CDR3 length: 14 amino acids. V was pared by 2 bases and J by 4 bases, with 3 bases of the junction left unmatched.

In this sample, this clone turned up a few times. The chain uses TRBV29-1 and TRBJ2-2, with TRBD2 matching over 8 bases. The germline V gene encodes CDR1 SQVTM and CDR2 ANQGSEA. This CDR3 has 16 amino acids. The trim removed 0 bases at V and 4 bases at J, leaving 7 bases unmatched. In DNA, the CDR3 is TGCAGCGTTGAAGACCGGGCGGGGGGCGGCACCGGGGAGCTGTTTTTT. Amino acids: CSVEDRAGGGTGELFF.

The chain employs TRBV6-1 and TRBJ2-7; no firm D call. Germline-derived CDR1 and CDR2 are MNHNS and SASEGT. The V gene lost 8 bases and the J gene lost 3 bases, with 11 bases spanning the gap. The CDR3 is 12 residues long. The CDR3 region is CASLGGNYEQYF. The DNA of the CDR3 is TGTGCCAGCCTAGGCGGCAACTACGAGCAGTACTTC.